One sample yielded the 16 T cell receptor beta chains listed below, sequenced in a study of T-cell reconstitution after alpha-beta-depleted transplantation in children. Preparation of the TCRbeta library was carried out with unique molecular identifiers. TCRdb reprocessed the PCR reads via MiXCR and lists one record per CDR3 protein. This sample has around 700,000 distinct CDR3 sequences, with over 10% found just once. The sample here was PBMCs, taken before TCRalphabeta/CD19-depleted stem cell transplant. The receptor set was obtained from a girl aged 2-10 years with congenital amegakaryocytic thrombocytopenia, due to receive a stem cell transplant.

The chain uses TRBV6-6 and TRBJ1-2; D gene uncertain. Per germline, CDR1 MNHNY and CDR2 SVGAGI (reference sequence). With 4 bases removed from V and 8 bases from J, the gap between germline ends came to 8 bases. The CDR3 is 11 amino acids. The CDR3 spells CASSFSRGYTF. The CDR3, as DNA: TGTGCCAGCAGTTTTTCCAGGGGCTACACCTTC.

This clonotype occurred many times. The chain carries TRBV3-1 and TRBJ1-1; TRBD1 agrees at 10 bases. The CDR3 spans 13 residues. CDR1 and CDR2 (germline): LGHDT, YNNKEL (reference sequence). V trimming: 5 bases; J trimming: 5 bases; junction bases outside the gene matches: 2. The CDR3 sequence: CASSVGQGTEAFF. The CDR3 DNA reads as TGTGCCAGCAGCGTGGGACAGGGGACTGAAGCTTTCTTT.

This clonotype showed up just a few times. The chain combines TRBV10-3 with TRBJ2-2; 10 bases match TRBD2. The CDR3 contains 16 residues. Germline-derived CDR1 and CDR2 are ENHRY and SYGVKD. V was pared by 10 bases and J by 5 bases, with 13 bases of the junction left unmatched. The CDR3 bases are TGTGCCACACTTTATTCTAGCGGGAGAAAAACCGGGGAGCTGTTTTTT. It encodes CATLYSSGRKTGELFF.

This clonotype turned up a few times. This chain joins TRBV28 and TRBJ2-1, with D unclear. CDR1 is MDHEN and CDR2 is SYDVKM in the germline V gene. V lost 8 bases to trimming and J lost 4 bases, with 15 bases between them. The CDR3 has 14 residues. The CDR3 is CASFSKGWYNEQFF. The CDR3 DNA reads TGTGCCAGCTTCTCCAAGGGTTGGTACAATGAGCAGTTCTTC.

This clonotype came up many times. The chain is built from TRBV12-3 or TRBV12-4 and TRBJ2-7, with a possible D match to TRBD2 (6 bases). V was cut by 3 bases and J by 2 bases, with 14 bases left in between. CDR3 length: 15 amino acids. The CDR3 reads CASSFVAGGTYEQYF. The CDR3 bases are TGTGCCAGCAGTTTTGTGGCAGGAGGGACCTACGAGCAGTACTTC.

This clonotype was observed at least ten times. The junction does not match germline at one end; this may be a read error. The chain uses TRBV7-7 and TRBJ2-1; 14 bases are shared with TRBD2. CDR3 length: 15 amino acids. The germline V gene encodes CDR1 SSHAT and CDR2 FNYEAQ (reference sequence). The CDR3 DNA reads as TGCGCCAGCAGCTTGGGACTAGCGGGGGTCCATGAGCAGTTCTTC. It is translated as CASSLGLAGVHEQFF.

Many counts were recorded for this clonotype. The V and J genes are TRBV18 and TRBJ2-7, with 11 bases fitting TRBD2. CDR1 is KGHSH and CDR2 is LQKENI in the germline V gene. The J segment lost 3 bases and the V segment lost 3 bases, leaving 7 bases of the junction unmatched. The CDR3 runs 16 residues. The CDR3 region has the DNA TGTGCCAGCTCACCTTCCCCGGGACTAGCGGACTACGAGCAGTACTTC. Translation gives CASSPSPGLADYEQYF.

At least ten counts were recorded for this clonotype. The rearrangement uses TRBV11-2 and TRBJ2-7; 8 bases line up with TRBD1. Trimming took 1 base from V and 3 from J; bases not matched to a gene: 5. Germline lookup yields CDR1 SGHAT and CDR2 FQNNGV. This CDR3 has 15 residues. The CDR3 loop reads CASSLGQGPLYEQYF. The CDR3 nucleotides read TGTGCCAGCAGCTTAGGACAGGGGCCCCTCTACGAGCAGTACTTC.

This clonotype was observed a few times. The rearrangement links TRBV4-1 to TRBJ2-2; D is perhaps TRBD2 (5 bases). V dropped 4 bases and J dropped 6 bases, with 12 bases sitting between them. This CDR3 is 14 amino acids long. CDR1 is MGHRA and CDR2 is YSYEKL in the germline V gene. The CDR3 loop is CASSRYGESGELFF. As DNA, the CDR3 is TGCGCCAGCAGCCGATACGGGGAGTCCGGGGAGCTGTTTTTT.

The sample holds many counts of this clonotype. A junction boundary mismatches the germline segment, possibly from a read error. CDR3 nucleotide sequence: TGTGCCAGCAGCCCCGGACGAAACACCGGGGAGCTGTTTTTT. It translates to CASSPGRNTGELFF. The genes are TRBV4-1 and TRBJ2-2; D unclear. This CDR3 region has 14 residues. Germline V gives CDR1 MGHRA, CDR2 YSYEKL.

This clonotype has at least ten counts. This chain uses TRBV4-1 with TRBJ2-6; D may be TRBD1 (5 bases). The CDR3 contains 15 residues. Trimming removed 0 bases from V and 3 bases from J, with 6 bases in between. The V gene's germline CDR1 is MGHRA and CDR2 YSYEKL. The CDR3 sequence: CASSQEGVGANVLTF. CDR3 nucleotide sequence: TGCGCCAGCAGCCAAGAAGGGGTTGGGGCCAACGTCCTGACTTTC.

The chain has TRBV9 and TRBJ2-7; tentatively, D is TRBD2 (6 bases). Germline V gene sequence: CDR1 SGDLS, CDR2 YYNGEE. The V and J ends lost 2 bases and 0 bases respectively, with 9 bases between them. The length of the CDR3 is 14 residues. The CDR3 protein is CASSVGGNSYEQYF. The CDR3 DNA sequence: TGTGCCAGCAGCGTCGGCGGGAACTCCTACGAGCAGTACTTC.

The chain has TRBV30 and TRBJ1-2, with 7 nucleotides matching TRBD1. Germline V gene data show CDR1 as GTSNPN and CDR2 as SVGIG (reference sequence). The CDR3 has 12 residues. The V segment lost 3 bases and the J segment 8 bases; nucleotides outside the gene matches: 6. This CDR3 is CAWSLTGRGYTF. CDR3 coding DNA: TGTGCCTGGAGCTTGACAGGGCGCGGCTACACCTTC.

This clonotype was seen a handful of times. V usage is TRBV5-6 and J usage is TRBJ2-7, with D perhaps matching TRBD1 or TRBD2 (5 bases each). CDR1 and CDR2 (germline): SGHDT, YYEEEE. CDR3 length: 15 residues. Trimming shortened V by 3 bases and J by 2 bases, and 15 bases separated the two germline ends. The CDR3 bases are TGTGCCAGCAGCTCGGGACCGGGCTCCACCTACGAGCAGTACTTC. It yields the protein CASSSGPGSTYEQYF.

J is TRBJ1-5 and V is TRBV30; D may be TRBD1 (6 bases). CDR3 length: 15 residues. Trimming removed 0 bases at V and 2 bases at J, with 11 bases between. The germline V gene has CDR1 GTSNPN and CDR2 SVGIG (reference sequence). The CDR3 coding sequence is TGTGCCTGGAGTGTCAATTCAGGGGGCAATCAGCCCCAGCATTTT. This sequence encodes CAWSVNSGGNQPQHF. The entire variable domain, with the rest obtained from reference TRBV30 and TRBJ1-5, is as follows: SQTIHQWPATLVQPVGSPLSLECTVEGTSNPNLYWYRQAAGRGLQLLFYSVGIGQISSEVPQNLSASRPQDRQFILSSKKLLLSDSGFYLCAWSVNSGGNQPQHFGDGTRLSIL.

Ten or more counts support this clonotype. The rearrangement uses TRBV7-9 and TRBJ1-1, with D maybe TRBD1 (5 bases). The CDR3 sequence is 15 residues long. V was trimmed by 5 bases and J by 3 bases, leaving 16 bases between them. Germline-derived CDR1 and CDR2 are SEHNR and FQNEAQ (reference sequence). The CDR3 nucleotides read TGTGCCAGCAGCCTCGGTGCGGGGGGGTACACTGAAGCTTTCTTT. Translating it yields CASSLGAGGYTEAFF. Complete variable domain (other parts from reference TRBV7-9 and TRBJ1-1): DTGVSQNPRHKITKRGQNVTFRCDPISEHNRLYWYRQTLGQGPEFLTYFQNEAQLEKSRLLSDRFSAERPKGSFSTLEIQRTEQGDSAMYLCASSLGAGGYTEAFFGQGTRLTVV.